Listed here is a single TCR beta chain. This clone was recorded at least ten times. Its antigen is still unknown. Coverage ceases 3 residues before the CDR3 finishes, and the germline J gene fills in the end. For sequencing, equivalent amounts of genomic DNA were input from CVID and control samples. For every sample, a 60 bp segment covering the rearranged TCRbeta CDR3 region was amplified and then sequenced. TCRbeta amplification used the immunoSEQ assay, a bias-corrected multiplex PCR with high-throughput sequencing. Regarding the original processing steps: Every unique nucleotide sequence counted as a clone and was annotated with V, D and J genes, copy number and frequency. Sequences were labeled productive if in frame, and non-productive if out of frame or containing stop codons. As previously described, clonality was computed from Shannon's entropy. Mean CDR3 Kyte-Doolittle hydropathy was derived from the predicted amino acid sequences of productive clones. Scaled V gene usage was hierarchically clustered using Manhattan distance and complete linkage with the R hclust function. Sharing of clones by CDR3 amino acid sequence was evaluated through resampling of 12 repertoires per group over 100 rounds. The repertoires were searched for about 68 published EBV-specific TCRbeta sequences and almost 250 published CMV-specific TCRbeta sequences. Analysis left out two CVID samples that produced under 10,000 sequences, so approximately 40 CVID repertoires remained. The clones in this table, taken by TCRdb from immuneACCESS, are in-frame only. Not every clone is retained; where verified, under half of the shortfall comes from an unresolved V gene, and the cause of the rest is unknown. Clonal size and the V and J genes are those of that table, whereas D and trimming came from the DNA. There are roughly 70,000 clones in this sample, and none of them is a singleton. The ten largest make up about 1.7% of the sample.

V ends up 2 bases short and J 5 bases short, with an unmatched junction base count of 9. CDR1 and CDR2, looked up from the germline V gene, are SGDLS and YYNGEE. The CDR3 numbers 15 residues from cysteine through phenylalanine. The CDR3 was read in part: 36 bases, with the frame set at base 1. Most CVID patients and most healthy controls were of Caucasian heritage. Heparinized peripheral whole blood samples of about 5 to 9 ml were obtained from each donor. Genomic DNA from adults with common variable immune deficiency (CVID) and from healthy adult controls was used to sequence TCRbeta CDR3 repertoires. There were around 22 healthy adult volunteers in the control group (around twelve female and some ten male), ranging in age from roughly 23 to 70 years, with a mean age of roughly 32. Diluted blood was subjected to density centrifugation over Hypaque 1077 or Ficoll-Paque for isolation of peripheral blood mononuclear cells. Unsorted mononuclear cells served as the source of genomic DNA, which was extracted either by Qiagen column purification or by a centrifugation-based method.

This sample stems from a study of T cell clonality in common variable immunodeficiency (dated by TCRdb to the mid-2010s). On the study overall, not on this receptor specifically: Patient heterogeneity within the CVID cohort put limits on correlating repertoire features with clinical complications. CVID TCRbeta sequences were reported to have fewer deletions and N-nucleotide insertions and to lack highly modified clones with 13 or more V deletions. Even though DNA input was the same, control samples had an average of about 89,000 unique sequences each, compared with 25,000 to 35,000 in CVID samples. CVID subjects shared fewer TCRbeta clones with each other than healthy controls did (p < 0.0001). The authors noted that sequencing repertoires of T cell subpopulations would be needed to clarify what caused the increased clonality in CVID. TCRbeta clonality was higher in CVID subjects than in healthy controls (t-test p = 0.018), and the increase was most characteristic of about a third of subjects.

The rearrangement joined TRBV9 to TRBJ2-5, and 7 junction bases match TRBD2. The receptor's source is a person between 18 and 75 years old in good health. The sample comprised peripheral blood mononuclear cells. The CDR3 protein sequence reads: CASSVTQGLHETQYF. The part of the CDR3 DNA that was read is TGTGCCAGCAGCGTGACTCAGGGACTACACGAGACC.